This passage covers 3 T cell receptor beta chains from one sample sequenced in a study of immune evolution from preneoplasia to lung adenocarcinoma. Generated by immunoSEQ multiplex PCR, the TCRdb table keeps only in-frame clones and is missing some. Of about 26,000 clones listed, around 74% are singletons. What was sequenced was FFPE invasive lung adenocarcinoma tissue. The origin of the receptors is a person between 60 and 69 years old with invasive lung adenocarcinoma. Some clones in this sample may be carry-over from other donors' samples.

This clone is deemed medium-sized. V is TRBV9 and J is TRBJ2-1, with 10 nucleotides matching TRBD2. The germline gives CDR1 SGDLS, CDR2 YYNGEE. This CDR3 contains 15 residues. V was clipped by 3 bases and J by 8 bases; unmatched bases: 8. CDR3 loop: CASSGSSGSLDEQFF. The CDR3 DNA is TGTGCCAGCAGCGGCTCTAGCGGGAGTTTAGATGAGCAGTTCTTC.

The rearrangement links TRBV15 to TRBJ1-1; TRBD1 aligns across 7 bases. This CDR3 contains 15 residues. Trimming cost V 5 bases and J 4 bases; bases outside gene matches: 10. Germline CDR1 and CDR2: LNHNV and YYDKDF (reference sequence). The CDR3, as DNA: TGTGCCACCAGCCCACTCGACAGGGCGGGCACTGAAGCTTTCTTT. Its protein product is CATSPLDRAGTEAFF.

This sequence joins TRBV9 and TRBJ2-1, with D tentatively TRBD1 or TRBD2 (5 bases each). CDR1 and CDR2 (germline): SGDLS, YYNGEE. V dropped 0 bases and J dropped 6 bases, with 16 bases sitting between them. The CDR3 spans 16 residues. The CDR3 is CASSVALGRIANEQFF. Written as DNA, the CDR3 is TGTGCCAGCAGCGTAGCTCTGGGACGTATAGCCAATGAGCAGTTCTTC.